One and the same sample provided the 10 T cell receptor beta chains below, sequenced in a study of cytomegalovirus exposure and HLA in healthy donors. PCR used 60 Vbeta primers and 13 Jbeta primers. Only in-frame clones appear in the TCRdb table, and some are missing; sequencing was by immunoSEQ multiplex PCR. The repertoire holds a few hundred thousand clones, with approximately 84% as singletons. The sequenced sample consisted of PBMCs. The receptors originated from a middle-aged woman in good health and CMV-seropositive.

The V and J genes are TRBV6-1 and TRBJ2-1, with 16 bases that match TRBD2. Germline loops: CDR1 MNHNS, CDR2 SASEGT. The CDR3 spans 17 residues. The J segment lost 9 bases and the V segment lost 4 bases, leaving 9 bases of the junction unmatched. CDR3 loop: CASSVTGTSGRGFEQFF. Here the CDR3 DNA reads TGTGCCAGCAGTGTTACCGGGACTAGCGGGAGGGGTTTTGAGCAGTTCTTC.

This chain connects TRBV19 to TRBJ1-5; weak D call: TRBD1 (6 bases). Trimming cost V 6 bases and J 3 bases, with 9 bases left between them. The CDR3 covers 13 residues. The germline gives CDR1 LNHDA, CDR2 SQIVND (reference sequence). The CDR3: CASSPGANQPQHF. CDR3 bases: TGTGCCAGTAGCCCAGGGGCCAATCAGCCCCAGCATTTT.

The rearrangement links TRBV7-2 to TRBJ2-5, with TRBD1 matching over 9 bases. With 1 base clipped from V and 5 bases from J, the junction kept 5 bases outside the gene matches. The CDR3 is 15 amino acids. The germline V gene has CDR1 SGHTA and CDR2 FQGNSA. The CDR3 DNA sequence: TGTGCCAGCAGCTTAGACAGGGGGCTTCGGGAGACCCAGTACTTC. Amino acid sequence: CASSLDRGLRETQYF.

V is TRBV19 and J is TRBJ2-1, with 8 positions matching TRBD1. Germline V gene data show CDR1 as LNHDA and CDR2 as SQIVND (reference sequence). The CDR3 runs 14 residues. V was pared by 4 bases and J by 7 bases, with 6 bases of the junction left unmatched. The CDR3 coding sequence is TGTGCCAGTAGTACACGACAGGGGTTGAATGAGCAGTTCTTC. Translating it yields CASSTRQGLNEQFF.

V gene TRBV15 combines with J gene TRBJ2-1, with 9 bases that match TRBD2. The CDR3 has 19 residues. Germline-derived CDR1 and CDR2 are LNHNV and YYDKDF (reference sequence). V was clipped by 0 bases and J by 0 bases; unmatched bases: 9. In nucleotides, the CDR3 is TGTGCCACCAGCAGAGATTTAGCGGGAGCCTTGAGCTCCTACAATGAGCAGTTCTTC. This codes for CATSRDLAGALSSYNEQFF.

This chain links TRBV15 with TRBJ1-5; no clear D gene. V lost 0 bases to trimming and J lost 7 bases, with 4 bases between them. The CDR3 loop spans 12 amino acids. Germline assignment: CDR1 LNHNV and CDR2 YYDKDF (reference sequence). CDR3 DNA sequence: TGTGCCACCAGCAGAGATCAACAGCCCCAGCATTTT. It yields the protein CATSRDQQPQHF.

The V gene is TRBV19, the J gene TRBJ2-1, with 9 nucleotides matching TRBD2. The CDR3 covers 15 residues. Germline values: CDR1 LNHDA, CDR2 SQIVND (reference sequence). V was clipped by 7 bases and J by 7 bases; unmatched bases: 11. The CDR3 DNA reads TGTGCCAGTATTTCCGGGACTAGCCGGAATAATGAGCAGTTCTTC. Translation: CASISGTSRNNEQFF.

The chain recombines TRBV29-1 with TRBJ1-1; 9 positions agree with TRBD1. V trimming: 7 bases; J trimming: 2 bases; junction bases outside the gene matches: 8. The length of the CDR3 is 14 residues. Looked up from germline, CDR1 is SQVTM and CDR2 is ANQGSEA. CDR3 bases: TGCAGCGCCGACCGGGACAGGGCAAACACTGAAGCTTTCTTT. It codes for CSADRDRANTEAFF.

The CDR3 bases are TGTGCCAGCAGCCAAGATTTCCTCGCAGTCCCCACACAAGAGACCCAGTACTTC. Encoded protein: CASSQDFLAVPTQETQYF. The V call is TRBV4-2, the J call TRBJ2-5; D remains ambiguous. V shed 0 bases and J shed 2 bases, with 19 bases lying between them. This CDR3 is 18 amino acids long. CDR1 is LGHNA, CDR2 YNFKEQ, per germline.

The chain joins TRBV7-3 to TRBJ2-1, with D perhaps TRBD2 (7 bases). The V gene's germline CDR1 is SGHTA and CDR2 FQGTGA. Trimming removed 2 bases from V and 10 bases from J, with 12 bases in between. CDR3 length: 13 residues. This CDR3 is CASSLGGGGEQFF. The DNA of the CDR3 is TGTGCCAGCAGCTTAGGAGGGGGGGGCGAGCAGTTCTTC.